Below are 7 T cell receptor beta chains sequenced from a single sample in a study of blood T cells in healthy people across ages. The second PCR ran roughly 6 to 11 cycles with a sample-barcoded 5' primer and J-beta primers. TCRdb itself ran the 5' RACE reads through MiXCR, one entry per CDR3 protein. The sample comprises around 1,800,000 distinct CDR3 sequences, 39% of which are singletons, and 23% rests with the top ten. Input material: blood. The receptors were sampled from a human donor in good health.

The V gene is TRBV6-1, the J gene TRBJ2-5; D assignment may be TRBD1 or TRBD2 (5 bases each). V gave up 1 base and J gave up 5 bases, with 20 bases separating them. CDR3 length: 17 amino acids. Per germline, CDR1 MNHNS and CDR2 SASEGT. This CDR3 is CASSEVQGQGWRETQYF. The CDR3, as DNA: TGTGCCAGCAGTGAAGTTCAAGGGCAGGGTTGGAGGGAGACCCAGTACTTC.

The gene calls are TRBV5-1 and TRBJ2-5, with TRBD2 identical over 12 bases. Trimming took 2 bases from V and 11 from J; bases not matched to a gene: 10. Germline V gene sequence: CDR1 SGHRS, CDR2 YFSETQ. CDR3 length equals 15 residues. This chain's CDR3 is CASSFWTSGDREQYF. CDR3 DNA: TGCGCCAGCAGCTTCTGGACTAGCGGGGATCGAGAGCAGTACTTC.

This clonotype was recorded a few times. This chain links TRBV6-5 with TRBJ2-4; no reliable D call. The CDR3 runs to 15 residues. Trimming removed 6 bases from V and 0 bases from J, with 12 bases in between. CDR1 is MNHEY, CDR2 SVGAGI, per germline. CDR3 coding DNA: TGTGCCAGCAGATTCGGGCAAGCAGCCAAAAACATTCAGTACTTC. This encodes CASRFGQAAKNIQYF.

The chain is built from TRBV5-6 and TRBJ2-7; 10 bases agree with TRBD2. The CDR3 sequence is 16 residues long. Germline trimming cut 5 bases from V and 2 bases from J; bases unmatched to any gene: 10. CDR1 is SGHDT, CDR2 YYEEEE, per germline. CDR3 sequence reads: CASSRFPSGGAYEQYF. CDR3 nucleotides: TGTGCCAGCAGTCGTTTCCCCAGCGGGGGGGCCTACGAGCAGTACTTC.

This clonotype has just a few counts. The V gene is TRBV15, the J gene TRBJ1-5, with D possibly TRBD1 on 5 matching bases. Germline loops: CDR1 LNHNV, CDR2 YYDKDF (reference sequence). CDR3 length equals 13 residues. Between the trimmed V and J ends, which lost 7 bases and 5 bases, there was a span of 12 bases. For the CDR3, the DNA is TGTGCCACCACGGCAGGGAACGATCAGCCCCAGCATTTT. Protein sequence: CATTAGNDQPQHF.

This chain connects TRBV4-3 to TRBJ2-7; D possibly uses TRBD1 or TRBD2 (5 bases each). The J call may be faulty, since TRBJ2-5 better matches the DNA end. Germline assignment: CDR1 LGHNA and CDR2 YSLEER. The CDR3 is 15 amino acids. The CDR3 sequence is CASSLGAGSIETQYF. The DNA for the CDR3 is TGCGCCAGCAGCCTTGGGGCAGGGAGTATAGAGACCCAGTACTTC.

The gene calls are TRBV2 and TRBJ2-1, with 14 bases aligning to TRBD2. Per germline, CDR1 SNHLY and CDR2 FYNNEI. The V segment lost 6 bases and the J segment 10 bases; nucleotides outside the gene matches: 8. The CDR3 consists of 15 residues. The CDR3 reads CASRATSGGAWEQFF. DNA of the CDR3: TGTGCCAGCAGGGCGACTAGCGGGGGGGCCTGGGAGCAGTTCTTC.